This TCR beta chain was sequenced during a study of CD8+CD57+ T cells in acquired aplastic anemia. Across the study: Yields of DNA that came from sorted CD4+ and CD8+ cells averaged roughly 3.3 ug.

Regarding this clonotype: The antigen remains undetermined.

Study-level results: Twenty-nine shared CD8+ CDR3s appeared highly expressed within patients' immunodominant clones.

Template material for TCR beta VDJ and CDR3 profiling consisted of genomic DNA. MiXCR, run by TCRdb on the reads, gives a single entry per CDR3 protein. The sample lists some 220,000 distinct CDR3 sequences, approximately 35% occurring once. The V end was cut by 7 bases, the J end by 0 bases, with 11 bases between. CDR3 length: 13 residues. Per the germline V gene, CDR1 is SGHDT and CDR2 is YYEEEE. V usage is TRBV5-6 and J usage is TRBJ2-7, with unresolved D. The sample taken for sequencing was sorted CD4+, CD8+, or CD8+CD57+ T cells (not recorded which) from PBMCs. This receptor was identified in a human donor in good health, serving as a control. The CDR3 here is CASGSLSSYEQYF. CDR3 bases: TGTGCCAGCGGCAGCCTTAGCTCCTACGAGCAGTACTTC.